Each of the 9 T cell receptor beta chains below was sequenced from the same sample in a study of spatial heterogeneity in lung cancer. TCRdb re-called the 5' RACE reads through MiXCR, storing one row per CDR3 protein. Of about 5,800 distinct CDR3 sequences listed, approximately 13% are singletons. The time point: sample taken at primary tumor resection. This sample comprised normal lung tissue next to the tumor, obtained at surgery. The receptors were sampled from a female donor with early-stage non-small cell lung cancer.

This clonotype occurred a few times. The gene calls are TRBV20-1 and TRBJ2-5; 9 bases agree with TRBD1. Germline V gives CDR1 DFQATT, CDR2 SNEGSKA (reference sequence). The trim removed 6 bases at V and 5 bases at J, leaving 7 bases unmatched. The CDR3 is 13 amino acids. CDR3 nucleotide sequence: TGCAGTGCACCCCGGACAGGGGAGGAGACCCAGTACTTC. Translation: CSAPRTGEETQYF.

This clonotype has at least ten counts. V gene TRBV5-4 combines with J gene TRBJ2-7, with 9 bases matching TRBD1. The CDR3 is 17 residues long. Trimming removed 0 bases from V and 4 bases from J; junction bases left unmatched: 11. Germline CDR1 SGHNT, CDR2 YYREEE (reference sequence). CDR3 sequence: CASSLVEGTGRDYEQYF. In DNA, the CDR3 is TGTGCCAGCAGCTTGGTCGAGGGGACAGGGAGGGATTACGAGCAGTACTTC.

The CDR3: CASSSLTENYGYTF. In DNA form, the CDR3 reads TGTGCCAGCAGCTCACTGACAGAGAACTATGGCTACACCTTC. The chain couples TRBV7-9 to TRBJ1-2; D is possibly TRBD1 (5 bases). The germline V gene has CDR1 SEHNR and CDR2 FQNEAQ (reference sequence). Between the trimmed V and J ends, which lost 4 bases and 2 bases, there was a span of 11 bases. The CDR3 is 14 amino acids.

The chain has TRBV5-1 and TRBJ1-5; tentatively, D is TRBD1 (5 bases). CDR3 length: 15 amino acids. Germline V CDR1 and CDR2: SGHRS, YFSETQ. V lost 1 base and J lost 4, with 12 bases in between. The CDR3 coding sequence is TGCGCCAGCAGCTTGACAGGAGAATTAAATCAGCCCCAGCATTTT. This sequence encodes CASSLTGELNQPQHF. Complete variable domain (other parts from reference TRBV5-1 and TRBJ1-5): KAGVTQTPRYLIKTRGQQVTLSCSPISGHRSVSWYQQTPGQGLQFLFEYFSETQRNKGNFPGRFSGRQFSNSRSEMNVSTLELGDSALYLCASSLTGELNQPQHFGDGTRLSIL.

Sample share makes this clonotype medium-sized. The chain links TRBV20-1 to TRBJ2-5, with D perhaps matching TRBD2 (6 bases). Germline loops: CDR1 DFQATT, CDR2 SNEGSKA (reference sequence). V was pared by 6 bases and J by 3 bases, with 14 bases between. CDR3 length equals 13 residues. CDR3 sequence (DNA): TGCAGTGCCCCCTCGGGCGGGAAAGAGACCCAGTACTTC. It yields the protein CSAPSGGKETQYF.

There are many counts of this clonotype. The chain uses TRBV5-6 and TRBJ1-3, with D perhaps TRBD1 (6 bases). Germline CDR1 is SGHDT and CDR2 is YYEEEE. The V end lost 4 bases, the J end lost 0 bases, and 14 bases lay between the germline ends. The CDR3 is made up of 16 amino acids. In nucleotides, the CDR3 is TGTGCCAGCAGCCGAAGGACAGTATCCTCTGGAAACACCATATATTTT. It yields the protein CASSRRTVSSGNTIYF.

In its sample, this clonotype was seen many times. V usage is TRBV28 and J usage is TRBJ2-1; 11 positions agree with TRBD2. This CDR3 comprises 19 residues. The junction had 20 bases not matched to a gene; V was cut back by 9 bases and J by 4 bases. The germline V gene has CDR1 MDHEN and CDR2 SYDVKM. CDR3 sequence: CASSSGALAGVLSYNEQFF. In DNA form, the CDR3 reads TGTGCCAGTTCTAGCGGGGCACTAGCGGGAGTCCTCTCGTACAATGAGCAGTTCTTC.

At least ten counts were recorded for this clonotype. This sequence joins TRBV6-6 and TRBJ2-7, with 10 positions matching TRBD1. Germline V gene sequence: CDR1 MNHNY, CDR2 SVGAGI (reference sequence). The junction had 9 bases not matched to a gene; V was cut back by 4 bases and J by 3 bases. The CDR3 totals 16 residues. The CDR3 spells CASSSKVRDRGYEQYF. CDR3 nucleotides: TGTGCCAGCAGTTCAAAGGTCCGGGACAGGGGCTACGAGCAGTACTTC.

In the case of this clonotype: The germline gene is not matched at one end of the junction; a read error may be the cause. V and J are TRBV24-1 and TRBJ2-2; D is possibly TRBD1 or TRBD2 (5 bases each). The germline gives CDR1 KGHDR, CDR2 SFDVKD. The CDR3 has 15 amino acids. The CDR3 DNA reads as TGTGCCACCCCCCTATGGGGAGAGGACACCGGTGAGCTGTTTTTT. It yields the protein CATPLWGEDTGELFF.